The T cell receptor (beta chain) described here comes from a study of cytomegalovirus exposure and HLA in healthy donors. Whole-study context: For the roughly 400 genotyped donors, over 80% fell within the Caucasian-associated ancestry cluster. Study observations and caveats: A prior analysis recorded that most TCR beta V segments were productive about 87% or about 30% of the time.

Trimming at V came to 1 base and at J to 7 bases, leaving 8 bases not matched to a gene. Germline lookup yields CDR1 LGHNA and CDR2 YNFKEQ. The CDR3 contains 16 residues. This clone has a handful of counts. Its antigen is not known. The PCR made use of 60 Vbeta and 13 Jbeta primers. Data came from immunoSEQ multiplex PCR; TCRdb stores just in-frame clones and leaves some out. The sample has under 200,000 clones, approximately 71% seen once. This receptor was identified in a woman between 18 and 30 years old in good health and CMV-seropositive. The sample was PBMCs. The chain uses TRBV4-2 and TRBJ2-2, with 8 bases matching TRBD2. The CDR3 protein is CASSQGGLAGGGELFF. DNA of the CDR3: TGTGCCAGCAGCCAAGGTGGACTAGCCGGGGGCGGGGAGCTGTTTTTT.